The next 21 T cell receptor beta chains were all read from a single sample in a study of beta chain features in type 1 diabetes. Study-level points and caveats: People with Type 1 diabetes carried modestly yet significantly shorter TCRB CDR3s in all four CD4+ subsets.

These receptors have no known antigen. What was sequenced were expressed TCRB transcripts, since all of the isolated RNA had been reverse transcribed. Clones were read by immunoSEQ multiplex PCR, and TCRdb kept only the in-frame ones, dropping some. The sample records some 190,000 clones, 7.8% being singletons. The source material was central memory CD4+ T cells from blood. All receptors derive from a woman aged 40 to 49 with type 1 diabetes.

The chain joins TRBV18 to TRBJ2-5; D gene uncertain. Trimming cost V 3 bases and J 1 base, with 9 bases left between them. This CDR3 spans 14 amino acids. Germline V gene lookup returns CDR1 KGHSH and CDR2 LQKENI. DNA of the CDR3: TGTGCCAGCTCACCCTACTCAGGCCAAGAGACCCAGTACTTC. It yields the protein CASSPYSGQETQYF.

The J gene is TRBJ1-5, the V gene TRBV6-6; D remains unclear. Germline V gives CDR1 MNHNY, CDR2 SVGAGI (reference sequence). The V and J ends lost 7 bases and 3 bases respectively, with 10 bases between them. The CDR3 spans 13 residues. CDR3 region: CASNGGLNQPQHF. CDR3 coding DNA: TGTGCCAGCAACGGCGGACTCAATCAGCCCCAGCATTTT.

This clone was seen more than once but under ten times. The CDR3 loop reads CASSLQGSSGNTIYF. Written as DNA, the CDR3 is TGTGCCAGCAGTCTACAGGGGAGCTCTGGAAACACCATATATTTT. The chain joins TRBV6-5 to TRBJ1-3, with 7 nucleotides matching TRBD1. J was trimmed by 0 bases and V by 5 bases; bases with no gene match: 4. The germline gives CDR1 MNHEY, CDR2 SVGAGI. The CDR3 has 15 amino acids.

The chain is built from TRBV4-3 and TRBJ2-3; 13 bases align to TRBD2. Germline lookup yields CDR1 LGHNA and CDR2 YSLEER. V lost 0 bases to trimming and J lost 1 base; unmatched junction nucleotides: 4. The CDR3 sequence is 18 residues long. CDR3 sequence (DNA): TGCGCCAGCAGCCAAGATAGGGGGACTAGCGGGGGCACAGATACGCAGTATTTT. Its translation: CASSQDRGTSGGTDTQYF.

The chain combines TRBV27 with TRBJ2-7, with D possibly TRBD1 on 6 matching bases. Per germline, CDR1 MNHEY and CDR2 SMNVEV (reference sequence). Between the trimmed V and J ends, which lost 6 bases and 3 bases, there was a span of 9 bases. This CDR3 is 12 amino acids long. CDR3 region: CASRGTIYEQYF. The CDR3 nucleotides are TGTGCCAGCAGAGGGACAATCTACGAGCAGTACTTC.

In its sample, this clone was seen a few times. The chain is built from TRBV7-3 and TRBJ2-3, with unresolved D. Trimming shortened V by 1 base and J by 5 bases, and 13 bases separated the two germline ends. Germline CDR1 SGHTA, CDR2 FQGTGA. The CDR3 is 15 amino acids. The CDR3 loop reads CASSLRWAVEDTQYF. The CDR3 DNA is TGTGCCAGCAGCTTAAGGTGGGCCGTGGAAGATACGCAGTATTTT. The full variable domain, rest sourced from reference TRBV7-3 and TRBJ2-3, is GAGVSQTPSNKVTEKGKYVELRCDPISGHTALYWYRQSLGQGPEFLIYFQGTGAADDSGLPNDRFFAVRPEGSVSTLKIQRTERGDSAVYLCASSLRWAVEDTQYFGPGTRLTVL.

This clone has a count of ten or more. Here the CDR3 reads CASSQVWTGSTDTQYF. DNA of the CDR3: TGCGCCAGCAGCCAAGTATGGACAGGGAGCACAGATACGCAGTATTTT. The chain carries TRBV4-3 and TRBJ2-3; 8 bases are shared with TRBD1. CDR1 and CDR2 from the germline V gene are LGHNA and YSLEER. The CDR3 is 16 amino acids. Losses at the gene ends were 1 base for V and 0 bases for J; bases not matched to a gene: 3.

This clone was seen a handful of times. The CDR3 bases are TGCGCCAGCAGCCACGGGACTCCGGGAATCGACGAGCAGTACTTC. It encodes CASSHGTPGIDEQYF. This chain connects TRBV5-1 to TRBJ2-7; D may be TRBD2 (6 bases). V was trimmed by 4 bases and J by 5 bases, leaving 19 bases between them. The CDR3 runs 15 residues. Germline-derived CDR1 and CDR2 are SGHRS and YFSETQ.

As for this clone: The junction departs from the called germline gene at one end, perhaps through a read error. The J gene is TRBJ2-1, the V gene TRBV2; 8 bases are a match to TRBD1. CDR1 is SNHLY and CDR2 is FYNNEI in the germline V gene. This CDR3 comprises 16 residues. The DNA of the CDR3 is TGTGCCAGCAGGGAAGACAGGGGAAGCTCCTACAATGAGCAGTTCTTC. It is translated as CASREDRGSSYNEQFF.

This clone has just a few counts. V and J are TRBV19 and TRBJ2-7, with D hard to call. Trimming shortened V by 4 bases and J by 2 bases, and 6 bases separated the two germline ends. The CDR3 loop spans 12 amino acids. Germline CDR1 is LNHDA and CDR2 is SQIVND (reference sequence). The CDR3 coding sequence is TGTGCCAGTAGTACTAACGCCTACGAGCAGTACTTC. It encodes CASSTNAYEQYF. Looking up the rest from reference TRBV19 and TRBJ2-7 gives the full variable domain: DGGITQSPKYLFRKEGQNVTLSCEQNLNHDAMYWYRQDPGQGLRLIYYSQIVNDFQKGDIAEGYSVSREKKESFPLTVTSAQKNPTAFYLCASSTNAYEQYFGPGTRLTVT.

J is TRBJ2-7 and V is TRBV5-1; 8 bases are a match to TRBD1. CDR1 is SGHRS, CDR2 YFSETQ, per germline. The ends lost 4 bases at V and 3 bases at J; junction bases unmatched: 18. This CDR3 region has 18 residues. The chain's CDR3 is CASSPGSLGTGSRYEQYF. DNA for the CDR3: TGCGCCAGCAGCCCCGGGTCGTTGGGGACAGGAAGTCGCTACGAGCAGTACTTC. Full variable domain (outside the CDR3, taken from reference TRBV5-1 and TRBJ2-7): KAGVTQTPRYLIKTRGQQVTLSCSPISGHRSVSWYQQTPGQGLQFLFEYFSETQRNKGNFPGRFSGRQFSNSRSEMNVSTLELGDSALYLCASSPGSLGTGSRYEQYFGPGTRLTVT.

The chain recombines TRBV7-2 with TRBJ2-1; D gene ambiguous. Per the germline V gene, CDR1 is SGHTA and CDR2 is FQGNSA. The CDR3 spans 13 residues. V was trimmed by 5 bases and J by 4 bases, leaving 9 bases between them. CDR3 residues: CASSRASYNEQFF. CDR3 nucleotides: TGTGCCAGCAGCCGCGCTAGTTACAATGAGCAGTTCTTC.

In its sample, this clone was seen a few times. The CDR3 loop is CASSPGGQDTTYEQYF. CDR3 in DNA: TGTGCCAGCAGCCCAGGAGGTCAGGATACTACCTACGAGCAGTACTTC. V and J are TRBV9 and TRBJ2-7, with TRBD2 as a possible D gene (5 bases). V was clipped by 4 bases and J by 2 bases, with 19 bases between them. This CDR3 contains 16 residues. The germline CDR1 and CDR2 sequences are SGDLS and YYNGEE.

With regard to this clone: The sample contains more than one DNA sequence encoding this CDR3. The chain carries TRBV29-1 and TRBJ1-1; 10 bases are shared with TRBD1. This CDR3 comprises 12 residues. Germline CDR1 reads SQVTM; CDR2 reads ANQGSEA. V gave up 6 bases and J gave up 4 bases; unmatched junction bases: 2. This CDR3 is CSVRTGGTEAFF. CDR3 coding DNA: TGCAGCGTAAGGACAGGGGGCACTGAAGCTTTCTTT.

The sample holds a few counts of this clone. V usage is TRBV9 and J usage is TRBJ2-3; 7 nucleotides match TRBD1. CDR1 is SGDLS and CDR2 is YYNGEE in the germline V gene. The CDR3 spans 15 residues. V shed 0 bases, J shed 2 bases, and the junction held 3 bases outside the gene matches. Written as DNA, the CDR3 is TGTGCCAGCAGCGTAGTCGGGACAGCCACAGATACGCAGTATTTT. Translating it yields CASSVVGTATDTQYF.

This chain joins TRBV4-2 and TRBJ2-6; the match to TRBD1 covers 8 bases. CDR3 length: 20 amino acids. The germline CDR1 and CDR2 sequences are LGHNA and YNFKEQ. After removal of 3 bases from V and 0 bases from J, the junction contained 13 bases not matched to a gene. The DNA of the CDR3 is TGTGCCAGCAGCCAGTCTTCCCCGGGACAGGTGCACTCTGGGGCCAACGTCCTGACTTTC. This gives the protein CASSQSSPGQVHSGANVLTF.

The chain couples TRBV7-2 to TRBJ1-2; D possibly corresponds to TRBD1 (5 bases). V lost 0 bases, J lost 2 bases, and 10 bases lay in between. The CDR3 spans 15 residues. Germline V gives CDR1 SGHTA, CDR2 FQGNSA. In DNA form, the CDR3 reads TGTGCCAGCAGCTTAGCAGGGGCGGTAAACTATGGCTACACCTTC. Protein sequence: CASSLAGAVNYGYTF.

This clone has just a few counts. This rearrangement joins TRBV28 to TRBJ1-5; no reliable D call. Per the germline V gene, CDR1 is MDHEN and CDR2 is SYDVKM. The ends were cut back, 5 bases at V and 0 bases at J, with 11 bases in the middle. The CDR3 contains 15 residues. CDR3: CASSGSGDSNQPQHF. The CDR3 DNA follows: TGTGCCAGCAGTGGCTCCGGGGATAGCAATCAGCCCCAGCATTTT. Variable domain in full (rest from reference TRBV28 and TRBJ1-5): DVKVTQSSRYLVKRTGEKVFLECVQDMDHENMFWYRQDPGLGLRLIYFSYDVKMKEKGDIPEGYSVSREKKERFSLILESASTNQTSMYLCASSGSGDSNQPQHFGDGTRLSIL.

V usage is TRBV7-2 and J usage is TRBJ1-1; possibly TRBD1 for D (6 bases). The CDR3 contains 17 residues. CDR1 is SGHTA and CDR2 is FQGNSA in the germline V gene. The V end lost 3 bases, the J end lost 4 bases, and 21 bases lay between the germline ends. The DNA of the CDR3 is TGTGCCAGCAGCTTGTTCACCGGACAGACCAGGGTCACTGAAGCTTTCTTT. This codes for CASSLFTGQTRVTEAFF.

The chain recombines TRBV7-2 with TRBJ2-1, with TRBD2 matching over 10 bases. The CDR3 runs 14 residues. Looked up from germline, CDR1 is SGHTA and CDR2 is FQGNSA. The ends lost 5 bases at V and 5 bases at J; junction bases unmatched: 3. CDR3 DNA: TGTGCCAGCAGCCCTAGCGGGAGCCACAATGAGCAGTTCTTC. This codes for CASSPSGSHNEQFF.

The chain employs TRBV4-3 and TRBJ1-2, with a possible D match to TRBD1 (5 bases). CDR3 length: 13 residues. CDR1 is LGHNA, CDR2 YSLEER, per germline. V lost 0 bases and J lost 8, with 10 bases in between. CDR3 nucleotides: TGCGCCAGCAGCCAAGACAGGGTTTGGGGCTACACCTTC. Protein sequence: CASSQDRVWGYTF.